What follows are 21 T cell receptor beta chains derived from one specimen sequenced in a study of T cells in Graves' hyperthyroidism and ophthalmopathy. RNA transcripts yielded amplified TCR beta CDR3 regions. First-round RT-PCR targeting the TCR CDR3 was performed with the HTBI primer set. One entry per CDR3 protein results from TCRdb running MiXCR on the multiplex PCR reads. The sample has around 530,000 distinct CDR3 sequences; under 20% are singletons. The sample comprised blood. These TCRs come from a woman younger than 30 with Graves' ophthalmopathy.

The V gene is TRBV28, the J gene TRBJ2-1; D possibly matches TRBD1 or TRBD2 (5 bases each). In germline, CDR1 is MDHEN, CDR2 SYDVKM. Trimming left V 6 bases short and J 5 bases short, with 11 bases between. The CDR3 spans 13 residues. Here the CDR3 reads CASRRGSHNEQFF. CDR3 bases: TGTGCCAGCAGGAGGGGCTCACACAATGAGCAGTTCTTC.

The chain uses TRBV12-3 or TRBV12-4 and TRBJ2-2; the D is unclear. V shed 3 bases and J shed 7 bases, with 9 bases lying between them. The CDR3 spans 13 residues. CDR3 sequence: CASSLGLGGELFF. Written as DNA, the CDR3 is TGTGCCAGCAGTTTGGGTTTGGGCGGGGAGCTGTTTTTT.

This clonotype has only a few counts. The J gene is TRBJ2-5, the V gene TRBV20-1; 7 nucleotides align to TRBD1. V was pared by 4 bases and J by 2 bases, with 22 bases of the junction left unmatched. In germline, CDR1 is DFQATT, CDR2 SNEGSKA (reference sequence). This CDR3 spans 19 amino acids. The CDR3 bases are TGCAGTGCTAAACAAAACAACAGGGGAAGGGTAGTCCTACAAGAGACCCAGTACTTC. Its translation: CSAKQNNRGRVVLQETQYF.

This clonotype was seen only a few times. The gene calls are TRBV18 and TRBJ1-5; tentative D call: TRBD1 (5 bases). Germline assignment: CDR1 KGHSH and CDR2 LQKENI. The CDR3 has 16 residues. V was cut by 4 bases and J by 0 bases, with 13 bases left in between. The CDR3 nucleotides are TGTGCCAGCTCACTTTCACCAGGGAATAGCAATCAGCCCCAGCATTTT. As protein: CASSLSPGNSNQPQHF.

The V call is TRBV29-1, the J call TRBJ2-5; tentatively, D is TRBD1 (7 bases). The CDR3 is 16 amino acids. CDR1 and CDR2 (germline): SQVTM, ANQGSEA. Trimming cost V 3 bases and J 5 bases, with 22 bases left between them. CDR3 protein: CSVEFIGTEGGETQYF. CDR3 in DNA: TGCAGCGTTGAGTTCATAGGGACAGAAGGAGGGGAGACCCAGTACTTC.

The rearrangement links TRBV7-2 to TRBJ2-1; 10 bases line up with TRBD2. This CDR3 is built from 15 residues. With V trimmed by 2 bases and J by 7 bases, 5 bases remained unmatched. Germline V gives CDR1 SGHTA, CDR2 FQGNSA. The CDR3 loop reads CASSLSAGGPNEQFF. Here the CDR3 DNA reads TGTGCCAGCAGCTTATCAGCGGGAGGGCCTAATGAGCAGTTCTTC.

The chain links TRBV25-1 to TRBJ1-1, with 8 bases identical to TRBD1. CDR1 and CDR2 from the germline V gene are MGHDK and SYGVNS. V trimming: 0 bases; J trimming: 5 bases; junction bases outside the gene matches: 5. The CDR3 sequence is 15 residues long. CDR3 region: CASSEYLQGATEAFF. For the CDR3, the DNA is TGTGCCAGCAGTGAATATCTGCAGGGGGCAACTGAAGCTTTCTTT.

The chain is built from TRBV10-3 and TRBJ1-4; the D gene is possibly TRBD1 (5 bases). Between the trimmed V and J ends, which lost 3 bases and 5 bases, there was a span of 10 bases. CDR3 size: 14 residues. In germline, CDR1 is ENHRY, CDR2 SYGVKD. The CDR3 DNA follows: TGTGCCATCAGTGAAGGGACGGGCAATGAAAAACTGTTTTTT. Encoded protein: CAISEGTGNEKLFF.

The CDR3 coding sequence is TGCAGCGTTCTAGGCGGGAGGGCCTACGAGCAGTACTTC. This codes for CSVLGGRAYEQYF. The chain joins TRBV29-1 to TRBJ2-7; TRBD2 aligns across 9 bases. This CDR3 spans 13 amino acids. CDR1 is SQVTM, CDR2 ANQGSEA, per germline. Trimming at V came to 5 bases and at J to 2 bases, leaving 4 bases not matched to a gene.

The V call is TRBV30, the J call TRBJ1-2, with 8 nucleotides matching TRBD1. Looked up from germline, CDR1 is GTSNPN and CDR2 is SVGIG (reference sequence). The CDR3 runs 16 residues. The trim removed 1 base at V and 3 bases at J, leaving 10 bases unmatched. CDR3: CAWSAFETGADYGYTF. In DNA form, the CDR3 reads TGTGCCTGGAGTGCTTTCGAGACAGGGGCCGACTATGGCTACACCTTC.

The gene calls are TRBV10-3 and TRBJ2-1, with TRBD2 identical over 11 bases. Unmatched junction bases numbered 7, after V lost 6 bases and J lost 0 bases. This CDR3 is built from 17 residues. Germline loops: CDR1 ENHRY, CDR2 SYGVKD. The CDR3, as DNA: TGTGCCATCAGGGGGACTAGCGGAGGGAGCTCCTACAATGAGCAGTTCTTC. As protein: CAIRGTSGGSSYNEQFF.

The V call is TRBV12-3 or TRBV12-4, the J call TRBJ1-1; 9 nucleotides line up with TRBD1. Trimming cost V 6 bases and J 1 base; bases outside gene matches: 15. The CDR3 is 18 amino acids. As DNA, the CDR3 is TGTGCCAGCAGCCAAACCGGGGCCAAGACAGGGGGGAACACTGAAGCTTTCTTT. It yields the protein CASSQTGAKTGGNTEAFF.

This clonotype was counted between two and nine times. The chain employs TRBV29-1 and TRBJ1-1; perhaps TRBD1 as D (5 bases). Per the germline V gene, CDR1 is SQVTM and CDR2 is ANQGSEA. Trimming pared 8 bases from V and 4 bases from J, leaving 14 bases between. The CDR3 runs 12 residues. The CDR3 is CSCLGDRTEAFF. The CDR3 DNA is TGCAGCTGCTTAGGGGATCGCACTGAAGCTTTCTTT.

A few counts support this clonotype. The CDR3 sequence: CASSSRGPDNQPQHF. DNA for the CDR3: TGTGCCAGCAGCTCACGGGGACCAGACAATCAGCCCCAGCATTTT. V is TRBV7-9 and J is TRBJ1-5, with D perhaps matching TRBD1 (5 bases). Trimming removed 4 bases from V and 3 bases from J, with 13 bases in between. The germline CDR1 and CDR2 sequences are SEHNR and FQNEAQ (reference sequence). The CDR3 spans 15 residues.

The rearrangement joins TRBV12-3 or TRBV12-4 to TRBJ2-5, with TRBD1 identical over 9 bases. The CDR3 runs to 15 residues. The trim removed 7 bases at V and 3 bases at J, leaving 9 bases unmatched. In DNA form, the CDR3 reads TGTGCCAGCAAGGTGGGGGACAGGGTAGAAGAGACCCAGTACTTC. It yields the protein CASKVGDRVEETQYF.

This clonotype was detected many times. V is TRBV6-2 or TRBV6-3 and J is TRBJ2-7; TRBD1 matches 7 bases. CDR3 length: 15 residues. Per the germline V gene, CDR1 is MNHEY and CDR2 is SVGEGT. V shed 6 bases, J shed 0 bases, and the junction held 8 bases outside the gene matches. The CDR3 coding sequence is TGTGCCAGCAGCCCCCGGACAGGAAGCTCCTACGAGCAGTACTTC. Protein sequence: CASSPRTGSSYEQYF.

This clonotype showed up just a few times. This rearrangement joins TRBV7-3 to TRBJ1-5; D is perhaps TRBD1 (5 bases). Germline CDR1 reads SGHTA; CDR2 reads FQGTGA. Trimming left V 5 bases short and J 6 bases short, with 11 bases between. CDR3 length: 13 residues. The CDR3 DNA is TGTGCCAGCAGCGCCGGCGGGGCTCAGCCCCAGCATTTT. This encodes CASSAGGAQPQHF.

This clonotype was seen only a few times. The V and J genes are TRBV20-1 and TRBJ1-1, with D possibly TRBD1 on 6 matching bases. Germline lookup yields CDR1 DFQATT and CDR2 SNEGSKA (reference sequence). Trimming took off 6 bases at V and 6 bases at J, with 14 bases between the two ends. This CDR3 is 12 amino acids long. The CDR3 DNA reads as TGCAGTGCGATAACAGGGTTCGCTGAAGCTTTCTTT. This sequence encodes CSAITGFAEAFF.

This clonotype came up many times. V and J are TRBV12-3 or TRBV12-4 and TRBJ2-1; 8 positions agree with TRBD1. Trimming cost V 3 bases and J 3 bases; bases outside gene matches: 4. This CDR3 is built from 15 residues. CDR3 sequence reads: CASSLDRELYNEQFF. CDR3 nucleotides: TGTGCCAGCAGTTTGGACAGGGAACTCTACAATGAGCAGTTCTTC.

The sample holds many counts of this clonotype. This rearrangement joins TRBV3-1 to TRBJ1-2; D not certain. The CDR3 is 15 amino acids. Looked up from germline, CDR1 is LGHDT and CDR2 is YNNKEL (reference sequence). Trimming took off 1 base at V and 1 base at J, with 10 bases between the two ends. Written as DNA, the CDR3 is TGTGCCAGCAGCCAAGGGGGTGCGGTTAACTATGGCTACACCTTC. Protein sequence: CASSQGGAVNYGYTF. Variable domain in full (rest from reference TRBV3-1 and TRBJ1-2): DTAVSQTPKYLVTQMGNDKSIKCEQNLGHDTMYWYKQDSKKFLKIMFSYNNKELIINETVPNRFSPKSPDKAHLNLHINSLELGDSAVYFCASSQGGAVNYGYTFGSGTRLTVV.

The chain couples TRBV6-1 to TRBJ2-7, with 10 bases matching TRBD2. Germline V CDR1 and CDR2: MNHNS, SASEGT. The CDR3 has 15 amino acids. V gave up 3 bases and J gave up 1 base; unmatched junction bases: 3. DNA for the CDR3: TGTGCCAGCAGTGACGAACTAGCGGGGTCCTACGAGCAGTACTTC. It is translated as CASSDELAGSYEQYF.